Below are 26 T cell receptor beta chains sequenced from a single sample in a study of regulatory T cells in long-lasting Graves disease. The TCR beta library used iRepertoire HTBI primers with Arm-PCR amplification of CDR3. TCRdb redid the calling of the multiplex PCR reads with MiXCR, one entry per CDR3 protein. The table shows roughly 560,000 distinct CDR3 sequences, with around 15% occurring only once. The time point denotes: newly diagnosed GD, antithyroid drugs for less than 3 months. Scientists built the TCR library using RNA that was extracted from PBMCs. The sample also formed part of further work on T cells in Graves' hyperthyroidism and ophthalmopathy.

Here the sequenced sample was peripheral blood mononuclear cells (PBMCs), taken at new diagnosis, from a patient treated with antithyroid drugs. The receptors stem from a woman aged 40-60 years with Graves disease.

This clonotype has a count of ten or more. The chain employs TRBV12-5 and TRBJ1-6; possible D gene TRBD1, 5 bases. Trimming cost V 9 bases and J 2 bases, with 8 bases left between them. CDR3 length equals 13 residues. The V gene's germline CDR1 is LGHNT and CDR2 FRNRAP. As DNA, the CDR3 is TGTGCTAGCCAGGGAGCCTATAATTCACCCCTCCACTTT. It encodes CASQGAYNSPLHF.

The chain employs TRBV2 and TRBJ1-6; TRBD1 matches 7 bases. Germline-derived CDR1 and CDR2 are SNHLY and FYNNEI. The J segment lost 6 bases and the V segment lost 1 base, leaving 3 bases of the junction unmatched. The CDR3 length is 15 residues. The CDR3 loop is CASSEGQGVNSPLHF. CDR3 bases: TGTGCCAGCAGTGAAGGACAGGGTGTTAATTCACCCCTCCACTTT.

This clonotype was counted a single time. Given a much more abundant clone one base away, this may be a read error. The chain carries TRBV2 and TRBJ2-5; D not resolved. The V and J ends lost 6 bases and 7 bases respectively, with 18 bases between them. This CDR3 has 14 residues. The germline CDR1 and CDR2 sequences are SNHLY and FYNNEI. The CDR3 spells CASSWGRLGVTQYF. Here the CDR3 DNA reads TGTGCCAGCAGCTGGGGTAGGCTTGGGGTGACCCAGTACTTC.

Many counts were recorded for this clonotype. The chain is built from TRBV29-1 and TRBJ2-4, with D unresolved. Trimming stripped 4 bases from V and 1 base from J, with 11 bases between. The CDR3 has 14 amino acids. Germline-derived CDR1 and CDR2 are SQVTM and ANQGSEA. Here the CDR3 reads CSVVLGIAKNIQYF. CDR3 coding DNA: TGCAGCGTTGTACTGGGTATCGCCAAAAACATTCAGTACTTC.

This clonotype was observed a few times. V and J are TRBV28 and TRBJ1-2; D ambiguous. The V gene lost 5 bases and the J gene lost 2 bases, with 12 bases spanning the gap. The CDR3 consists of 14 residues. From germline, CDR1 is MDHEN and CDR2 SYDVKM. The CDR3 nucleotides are TGTGCCAGCAGTCCCTTAGAATTGAACTATGGCTACACCTTC. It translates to CASSPLELNYGYTF.

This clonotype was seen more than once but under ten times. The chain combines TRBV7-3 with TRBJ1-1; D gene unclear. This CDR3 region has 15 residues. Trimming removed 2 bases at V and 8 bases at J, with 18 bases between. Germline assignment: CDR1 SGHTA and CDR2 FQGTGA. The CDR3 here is CASSLFPTTELEAFF. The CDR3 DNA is TGTGCCAGCAGCTTATTTCCGACGACGGAACTCGAAGCTTTCTTT.

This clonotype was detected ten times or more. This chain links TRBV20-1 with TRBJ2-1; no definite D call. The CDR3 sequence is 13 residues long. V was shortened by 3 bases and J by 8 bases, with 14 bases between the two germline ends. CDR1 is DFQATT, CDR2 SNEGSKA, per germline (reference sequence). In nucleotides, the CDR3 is TGCAGTGCTAGGTATCCGCCGTACGATGAGCAGTTCTTC. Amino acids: CSARYPPYDEQFF.

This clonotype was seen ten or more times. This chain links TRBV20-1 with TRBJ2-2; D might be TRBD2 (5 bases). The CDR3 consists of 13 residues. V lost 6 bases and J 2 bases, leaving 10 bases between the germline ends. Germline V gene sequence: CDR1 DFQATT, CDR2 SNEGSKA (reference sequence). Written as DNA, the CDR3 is TGCAGTGCGGTGACTACTAACACCGGGGAGCTGTTTTTT. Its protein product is CSAVTTNTGELFF.

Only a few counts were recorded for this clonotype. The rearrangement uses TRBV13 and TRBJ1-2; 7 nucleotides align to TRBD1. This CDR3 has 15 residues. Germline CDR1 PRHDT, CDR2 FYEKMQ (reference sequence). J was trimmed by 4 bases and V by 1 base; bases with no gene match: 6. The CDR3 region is CASSLEGQSPYGYTF. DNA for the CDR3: TGTGCCAGCAGCTTAGAGGGACAGTCACCCTATGGCTACACCTTC.

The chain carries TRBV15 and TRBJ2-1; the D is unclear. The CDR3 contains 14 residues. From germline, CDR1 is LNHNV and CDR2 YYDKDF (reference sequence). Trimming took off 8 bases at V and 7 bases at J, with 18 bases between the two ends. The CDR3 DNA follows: TGTGCCACCTCGGCCATCCACGACGGAAATGAGCAGTTCTTC. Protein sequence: CATSAIHDGNEQFF. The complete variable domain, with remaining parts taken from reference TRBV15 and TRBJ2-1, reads DAMVIQNPRYQVTQFGKPVTLSCSQTLNHNVMYWYQQKSSQAPKLLFHYYDKDFNNEADTPDNFQSRRPNTSFCFLDIRSPGLGDTAMYLCATSAIHDGNEQFFGPGTRLTVL.

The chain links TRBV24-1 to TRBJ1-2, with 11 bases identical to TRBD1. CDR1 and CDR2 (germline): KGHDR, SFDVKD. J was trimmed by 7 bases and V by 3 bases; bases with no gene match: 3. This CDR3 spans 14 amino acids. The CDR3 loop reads CATSDPGQGVGYTF. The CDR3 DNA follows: TGTGCCACCAGTGATCCGGGACAGGGGGTTGGCTACACCTTC.

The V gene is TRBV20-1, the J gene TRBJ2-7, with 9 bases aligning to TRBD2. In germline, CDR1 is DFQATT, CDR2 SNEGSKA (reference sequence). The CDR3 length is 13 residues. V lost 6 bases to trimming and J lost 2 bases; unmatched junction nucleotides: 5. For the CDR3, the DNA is TGCAGTGCCGTGCGGGGGGGCCCCTACGAGCAGTACTTC. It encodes CSAVRGGPYEQYF.

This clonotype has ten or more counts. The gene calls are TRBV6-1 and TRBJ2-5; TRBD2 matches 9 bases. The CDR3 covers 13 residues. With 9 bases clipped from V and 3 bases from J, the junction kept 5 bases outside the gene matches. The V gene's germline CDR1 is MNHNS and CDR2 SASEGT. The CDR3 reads CASLLAGKETQYF. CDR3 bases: TGTGCCAGTCTCCTAGCGGGGAAAGAGACCCAGTACTTC.

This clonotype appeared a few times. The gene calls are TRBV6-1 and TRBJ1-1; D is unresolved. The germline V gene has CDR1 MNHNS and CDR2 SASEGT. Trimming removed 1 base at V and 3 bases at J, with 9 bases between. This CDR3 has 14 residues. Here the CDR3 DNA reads TGTGCCAGCAGTGAAGTCTTGACCTACACTGAAGCTTTCTTT. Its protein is CASSEVLTYTEAFF.

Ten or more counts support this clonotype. The CDR3 sequence: CASSDPEGEIDYGYTF. The CDR3 coding sequence is TGTGCCAGCAGTGATCCGGAAGGGGAGATTGACTATGGCTACACCTTC. V gene TRBV6-1 combines with J gene TRBJ1-2, with D possibly TRBD1 on 5 matching bases. Germline assignment: CDR1 MNHNS and CDR2 SASEGT. Trimming pared 3 bases from V and 3 bases from J, leaving 17 bases between. This CDR3 contains 16 residues.

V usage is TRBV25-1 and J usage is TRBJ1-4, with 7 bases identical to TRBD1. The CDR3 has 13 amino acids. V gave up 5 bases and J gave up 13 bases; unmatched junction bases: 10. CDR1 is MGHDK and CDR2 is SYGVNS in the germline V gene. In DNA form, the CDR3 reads TGTGCCAGCAGTACTCGACAGGGATCGAGACTGTTTTTT. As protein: CASSTRQGSRLFF.

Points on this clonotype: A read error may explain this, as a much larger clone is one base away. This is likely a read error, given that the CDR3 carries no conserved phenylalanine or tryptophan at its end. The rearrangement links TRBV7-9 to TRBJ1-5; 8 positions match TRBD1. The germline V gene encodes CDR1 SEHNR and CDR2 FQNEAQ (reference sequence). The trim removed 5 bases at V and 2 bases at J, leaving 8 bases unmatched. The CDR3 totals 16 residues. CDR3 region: CASSGDRSIGNQPQHS. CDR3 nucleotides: TGTGCCAGCAGCGGGGACAGGAGTATCGGCAATCAGCCCCAGCATTCT.

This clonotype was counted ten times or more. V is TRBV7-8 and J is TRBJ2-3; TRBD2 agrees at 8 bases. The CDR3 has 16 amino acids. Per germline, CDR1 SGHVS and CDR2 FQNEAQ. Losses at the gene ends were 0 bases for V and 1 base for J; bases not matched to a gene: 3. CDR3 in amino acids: CASSLAARGGTDTQYF. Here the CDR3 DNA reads TGTGCCAGCAGCTTAGCCGCGCGGGGGGGCACAGATACGCAGTATTTT.

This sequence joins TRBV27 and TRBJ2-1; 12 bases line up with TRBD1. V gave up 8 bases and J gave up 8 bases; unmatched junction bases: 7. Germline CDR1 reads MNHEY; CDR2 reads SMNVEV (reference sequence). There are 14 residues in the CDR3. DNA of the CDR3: TGTGCCAGCTCACGGGACAGGGGGCGCGATGAGCAGTTCTTC. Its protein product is CASSRDRGRDEQFF.

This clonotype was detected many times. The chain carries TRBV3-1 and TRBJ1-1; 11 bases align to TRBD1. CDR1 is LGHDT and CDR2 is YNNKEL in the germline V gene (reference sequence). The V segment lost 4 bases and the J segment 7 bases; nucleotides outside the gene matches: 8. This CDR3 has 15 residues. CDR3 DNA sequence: TGTGCCAGCAGCCCCGCCGGGACAGGGGGAGGTGAAGCTTTCTTT. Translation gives CASSPAGTGGGEAFF.

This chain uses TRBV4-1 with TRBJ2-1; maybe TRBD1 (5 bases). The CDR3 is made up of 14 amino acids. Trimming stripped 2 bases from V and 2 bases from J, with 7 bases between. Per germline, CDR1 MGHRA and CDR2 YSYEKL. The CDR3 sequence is CASSQLGAYNEQFF. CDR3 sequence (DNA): TGCGCCAGCAGCCAACTAGGGGCCTACAATGAGCAGTTCTTC.

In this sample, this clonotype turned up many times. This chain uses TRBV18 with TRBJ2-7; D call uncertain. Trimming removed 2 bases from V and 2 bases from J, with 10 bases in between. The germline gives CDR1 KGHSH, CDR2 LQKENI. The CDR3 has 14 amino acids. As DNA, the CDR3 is TGTGCCAGCTCACCATTAGACGGAGCCTACGAGCAGTACTTC. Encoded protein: CASSPLDGAYEQYF.

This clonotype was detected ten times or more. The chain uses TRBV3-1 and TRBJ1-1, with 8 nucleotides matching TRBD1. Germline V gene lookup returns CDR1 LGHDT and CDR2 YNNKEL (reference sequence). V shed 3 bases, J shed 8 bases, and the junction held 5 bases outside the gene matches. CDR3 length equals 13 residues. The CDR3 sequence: CASSHSGTGEAFF. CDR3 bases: TGTGCCAGCAGCCATTCGGGGACAGGCGAAGCTTTCTTT. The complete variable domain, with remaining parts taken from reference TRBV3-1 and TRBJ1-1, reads DTAVSQTPKYLVTQMGNDKSIKCEQNLGHDTMYWYKQDSKKFLKIMFSYNNKELIINETVPNRFSPKSPDKAHLNLHINSLELGDSAVYFCASSHSGTGEAFFGQGTRLTVV.

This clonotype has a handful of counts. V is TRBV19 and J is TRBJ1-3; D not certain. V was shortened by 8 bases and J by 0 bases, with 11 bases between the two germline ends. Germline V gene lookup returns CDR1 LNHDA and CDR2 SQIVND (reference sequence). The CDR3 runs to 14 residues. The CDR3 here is CASSLTTSGNTIYF. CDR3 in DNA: TGTGCCAGTTCCTTGACAACCTCTGGAAACACCATATATTTT.

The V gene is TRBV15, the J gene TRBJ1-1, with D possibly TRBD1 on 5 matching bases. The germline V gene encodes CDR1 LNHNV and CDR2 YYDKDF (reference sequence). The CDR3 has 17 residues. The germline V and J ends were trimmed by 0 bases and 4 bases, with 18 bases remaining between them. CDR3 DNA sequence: TGTGCCACCAGCAGAGATCGTGGGGGATCTAGGGGCACTGAAGCTTTCTTT. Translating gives CATSRDRGGSRGTEAFF.

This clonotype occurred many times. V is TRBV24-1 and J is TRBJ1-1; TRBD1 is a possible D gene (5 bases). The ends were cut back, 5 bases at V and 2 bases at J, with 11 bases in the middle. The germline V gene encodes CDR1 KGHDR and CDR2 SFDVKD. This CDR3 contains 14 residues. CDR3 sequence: CATSASTVNTEAFF. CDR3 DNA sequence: TGTGCCACCAGTGCCTCGACAGTTAACACTGAAGCTTTCTTT.